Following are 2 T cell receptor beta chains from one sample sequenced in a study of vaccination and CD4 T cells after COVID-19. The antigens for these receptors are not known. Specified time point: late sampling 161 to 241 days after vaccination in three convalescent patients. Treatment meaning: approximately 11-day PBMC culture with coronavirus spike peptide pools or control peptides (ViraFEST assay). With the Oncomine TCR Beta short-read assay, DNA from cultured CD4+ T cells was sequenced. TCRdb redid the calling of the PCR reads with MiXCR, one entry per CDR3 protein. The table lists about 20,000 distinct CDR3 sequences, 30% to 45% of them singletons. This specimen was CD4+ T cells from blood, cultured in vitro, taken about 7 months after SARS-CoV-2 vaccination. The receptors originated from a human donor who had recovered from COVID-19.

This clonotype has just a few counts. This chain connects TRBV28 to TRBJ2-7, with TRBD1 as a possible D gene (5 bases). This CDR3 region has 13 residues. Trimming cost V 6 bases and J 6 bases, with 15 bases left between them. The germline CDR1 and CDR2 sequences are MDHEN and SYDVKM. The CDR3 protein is CASSLAVRVEQYF. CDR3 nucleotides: TGTGCCAGCAGCCTCGCCGTCAGGGTCGAGCAGTACTTC.

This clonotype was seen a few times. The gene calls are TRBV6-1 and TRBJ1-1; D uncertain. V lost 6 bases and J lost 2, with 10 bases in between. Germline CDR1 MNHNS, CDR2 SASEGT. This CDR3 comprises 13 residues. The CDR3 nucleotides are TGTGCCAGCAGCACGTGGGGTAACACTGAAGCTTTCTTT. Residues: CASSTWGNTEAFF.